This T cell receptor beta chain was sequenced in a study of CD8+ T cells in alopecia areata. Study-wide results and limits: Mice gave a clearer picture of TCR sharing than patients did, possibly for HLA-related reasons.

RNA extraction and reverse transcription yielded cDNA as sequencing template. The assay was immunoSEQ multiplex PCR, and TCRdb's table has in-frame clones only and misses some. Recorded here are approximately 1,000 clones, none singletons. V dropped 2 bases and J dropped 0; count of bases not matched to a gene: 4. The CDR3 totals 15 residues. Germline CDR1 reads NNHDY; CDR2 reads SYVADS. The time point: mouse skin at time of skin grafting. Biopsy of skin from recipient mice occurred at grafting and 3 and 6 weeks afterward. This clone is labeled medium-sized. The antigen is not known. Genes and germline are mouse. Coverage ceases 4 residues before the CDR3 finishes, and the germline J gene fills in the end.

The sample consisted of skin, taken at week 0. The chain combines TRBV13-3 with TRBJ2-7; TRBD2 matches at 8 bases. The receptor comes from a C3H/HeJ mouse with alopecia areata. The mice in this strain carry MHC haplotype H2-k. CDR3 region: CASSDLGGFSYEQYF. The sequenced CDR3 bases are TGTGCCAGCAGTGACCTGGGGGGCTTCTCCTAT.